The TCR beta chain under discussion was sequenced for a study of spatial heterogeneity in lung cancer. Study-wide background: Fewer alpha-chain than beta-chain sequences were consistently detected. TCR and UMI combinations that were unique each appeared, on average, more than ten times in raw reads.

TCRdb fed the 5' RACE reads into MiXCR, producing one record per CDR3 protein. Seen here are 40,000 or so distinct CDR3 sequences, under 4% observed once, and the top ten hold 30% to 45%. This clonotype was recorded many times. The germline CDR1 and CDR2 sequences are SQVTM and ANQGSEA. This CDR3 has 13 residues. V gave up 3 bases and J gave up 1 base, with 9 bases separating them. The time point is: sample taken at primary tumor resection. Donors were some 72 untreated early-stage non-small cell lung cancer patients. Unsorted whole RNA of tumor, nontumor lung or frozen PBMC was sequenced. The rearrangement joins TRBV29-1 to TRBJ1-1; unclear D gene. Sequenced here: normal lung tissue next to the tumor, sampled at surgery. The receptor's source is a male donor with early-stage non-small cell lung cancer. CDR3 loop: CSVDRIGNTEAFF. In nucleotides, the CDR3 is TGCAGCGTTGACCGAATAGGGAACACTGAAGCTTTCTTT.